Listed below are T cell receptor beta chains from one sample, sequenced in a study of cytomegalovirus exposure and HLA in healthy donors. Some clones are missing from TCRdb's copy, which holds only in-frame ones; the method was immunoSEQ multiplex PCR. Recorded for this sample: tens of thousands of clones. Sample: PBMCs. All receptors derive from a middle-aged woman in good health and CMV-seropositive. The CDR3 runs from the conserved cysteine through the conserved F or W. Fields, in order: D gene, V gene, J gene, CDR3 protein, CDR3 DNA. A D gene is named only where the DNA matches it firmly.

-	TRBV28	TRBJ2-5	CASSLSGVASQETQYF	TGTGCCAGCAGTCTCTCGGGAGTGGCCTCCCAAGAGACCCAGTACTTC
-	TRBV27	TRBJ2-7	CASSLSGISSYEQYF	TGTGCCAGCAGTCTCTCAGGGATTAGCTCCTACGAGCAGTACTTC
TRBD2	TRBV27	TRBJ2-3	CASSTSAVMSTDTQYF	TGTGCCAGCAGCACTAGCGCGGTTATGAGCACAGATACGCAGTATTTT
TRBD2	TRBV4-2	TRBJ2-1	CASSHTGTSGRESYNEQFF	TGTGCCAGCAGCCACACCGGGACTAGCGGACGAGAAAGTTACAATGAGCAGTTCTTC
-	TRBV11-3	TRBJ1-2	CASSLGGFFGYTF	TGTGCCAGCAGCTTAGGAGGGTTTTTTGGCTACACCTTC
-	TRBV11-2	TRBJ1-5	CASSRTGSNQPQHF	TGTGCCAGCAGCCGAACAGGTAGCAATCAGCCCCAGCATTTT
-	TRBV30	TRBJ1-2	CAWSEKARLLTYGYTF	TGTGCCTGGAGTGAAAAAGCCCGACTACTGACCTATGGCTACACCTTC
TRBD1	TRBV9	TRBJ1-3	CASSDAIETGTISGNTIYF	TGTGCCAGCAGCGACGCGATCGAGACAGGGACGATCTCTGGAAACACCATATATTTT
TRBD1	TRBV7-6	TRBJ1-4	CASSLGTGNEKLFF	TGTGCCAGCAGCCTCGGGACAGGGAATGAAAAACTGTTTTTT
TRBD1	TRBV6-4	TRBJ1-2	CASREDRVGGYTF	TGTGCCAGCAGGGAGGACAGGGTTGGCGGCTACACCTTC
TRBD2	TRBV6-1	TRBJ2-7	CASTSGGITTYEQYF	TGTGCCAGCACTAGCGGGGGCATTACCACCTACGAGCAGTACTTC
TRBD1	TRBV19	TRBJ2-5	CASSDRGPETQYF	TGTGCCAGCTCCGACAGGGGCCCGGAGACCCAGTACTTC
TRBD1	TRBV5-1	TRBJ1-1	CASSLGGTGSVEAFF	TGCGCCAGCAGCTTGGGGGGGACAGGGAGCGTTGAAGCTTTCTTT
TRBD2	TRBV4-3	TRBJ2-3	CASSQDISGGALDTQYF	TGCGCCAGCAGCCAAGATATTAGCGGGGGGGCCTTAGATACGCAGTATTTT
-	TRBV5-1	TRBJ2-7	CASSWAGRGSYEQYF	TGCGCCAGCAGCTGGGCGGGACGGGGCTCCTACGAGCAGTACTTC
-	TRBV19	TRBJ1-1	CASSIEGRLNTEAFF	TGTGCCAGTAGTATAGAGGGCAGGCTGAACACTGAAGCTTTCTTT
TRBD2	TRBV4-1	TRBJ2-2	CASSQEAGVFTGELFF	TGCGCCAGCAGCCAAGAGGCGGGAGTCTTTACCGGGGAGCTGTTTTTT
TRBD2	TRBV5-1	TRBJ2-7	CASSVSGTKSYEQYF	TGCGCCAGCAGCGTTAGCGGGACCAAGTCCTACGAGCAGTACTTC
-	TRBV5-1	TRBJ2-7	CASSDGGQYGEQYF	TGCGCCAGCAGCGACGGGGGGCAGTATGGCGAGCAGTACTTC
TRBD1	TRBV7-6	TRBJ2-7	CASSIDDTGTGAYEQYF	TGTGCCAGCAGCATAGATGATACCGGGACAGGGGCCTACGAGCAGTACTTC
-	TRBV2	TRBJ2-5	CAREGGKETQYF	TGTGCCAGGGAGGGAGGAAAAGAGACCCAGTACTTC
-	TRBV13	TRBJ1-2	CASSLGGGYNGYTF	TGTGCCAGCAGCTTAGGCGGGGGTTACAATGGCTACACCTTC